This is a list of T cell receptor beta chains from one sample in a study of T cells in Graves' hyperthyroidism and ophthalmopathy. One entry per CDR3 protein, called by TCRdb with MiXCR from the multiplex PCR reads. The sample yields more than 300,000 distinct CDR3 sequences, approximately 13% seen once. The sample consisted of blood. These receptors were taken from a woman in her sixties with Graves' hyperthyroidism. Both conserved end residues are part of each CDR3. The D gene is left open where the match is weak. Some rows have no size entry. The others give once, few or many, or a class for an expanded clone.

D | size | length | J | V | DNA | CDR3
TRBD1 | many | 15 | TRBJ1-1 | TRBV9 | TGTGCCAGCAGCGGGGGGACAGGGGGGGACCCTGAAGCTTTCTTT | CASSGGTGGDPEAFF
TRBD1 | few | 16 | TRBJ2-7 | TRBV11-2 | TGTGCCAGCAGCTTAGCCGACAGGGGCCAATCCTACGAGCAGTACTTC | CASSLADRGQSYEQYF
NA | NA | 14 | TRBJ2-7 | TRBV18 | TGTGCCAGCTCACCTCACCCGGTTCAGGGGGAGCAGTACTTC | CASSPHPVQGEQYF
TRBD2 | many | 14 | TRBJ2-7 | TRBV20-1 | TGCAGTGTTGGGACTAGCGGTTTATTGCACGAGCAGTACTTC | CSVGTSGLLHEQYF
TRBD2 | many | 16 | TRBJ2-3 | TRBV28 | TGTGCCAGCAGTTTCCCTACTAGCGGGAGGACAGATACGCAGTATTTT | CASSFPTSGRTDTQYF
TRBD1 | few | 17 | TRBJ1-2 | TRBV5-1 | TGCGCCAGCAGCAGGATATCCGGGACAGAGAATTACTATGGCTACACCTTC | CASSRISGTENYYGYTF
TRBD2 | few | 16 | TRBJ2-7 | TRBV25-1 | TGTGCCAGCAGTGAGGAGGTCGGTTGGGGGGGCTACGAGCAGTACTTC | CASSEEVGWGGYEQYF
NA | few | 15 | TRBJ2-7 | TRBV2 | TGTGCCAGCAGTGACAATAGAGGGGGTCGCGACGAGCAGTACTTC | CASSDNRGGRDEQYF
NA | many | 16 | TRBJ2-3 | TRBV12-5 | TGTGCTAGTGGTTTCGCCCCGGGACTCTACACAGATACGCAGTATTTT | CASGFAPGLYTDTQYF
NA | many | 14 | TRBJ1-2 | TRBV9 | TGTGCCAGCAGCCCGGGACACGGAAACTATGGCTACACCTTC | CASSPGHGNYGYTF
TRBD1 | many | 16 | TRBJ1-6 | TRBV5-1 | TGCGCCAGCAGCTTGGTCCCGGGACAGGGACATTCACCCCTCCACTTT | CASSLVPGQGHSPLHF
TRBD2 | few | 16 | TRBJ2-3 | TRBV5-1 | TGCGCCAGCAGCTTCGGTAGCGGGGATAGCACAGATACGCAGTATTTT | CASSFGSGDSTDTQYF
NA | NA | 16 | TRBJ2-7 | TRBV24-1 | TGTGCCACCAGTGATTTGCAAACCAGACTTGGAACCGAGCAGTACTTC | CATSDLQTRLGTEQYF
NA | NA | 12 | TRBJ2-5 | TRBV12-5 | TGTGCTAGTGGGACGGGCTGCGAGACCCAGTACTTC | CASGTGCETQYF
TRBD2 | many | 14 | TRBJ2-7 | TRBV7-8 | TGTGCCAGCAGCTTCCCCGGACTAGCTCGGGAGCAGTACTTC | CASSFPGLAREQYF
NA | NA | 14 | TRBJ2-7 | TRBV5-6 | TGTGCCAGCACCCCCGGAGGGACCTCCTACGAGCAGTACTTC | CASTPGGTSYEQYF
TRBD2 | NA | 15 | TRBJ2-3 | TRBV11-2 | TGTGCCAGCAGCTACACTAGCGGGGCCTCGGATACGCAGTATTTT | CASSYTSGASDTQYF
TRBD1 | NA | 16 | TRBJ2-7 | TRBV19 | TGTGCCAGTGGTATCCAACCCCAGGGGGCCAGCGACGAGCAGTACTTC | CASGIQPQGASDEQYF
TRBD2 | many | 16 | TRBJ2-2 | TRBV2 | TGTGCCAGCAGTGAAAATCCGGGAGGGAGCACCGGGGAGCTGTTTTTT | CASSENPGGSTGELFF
NA | many | 14 | TRBJ2-7 | TRBV19 | TGTGCCAGTAGCCCCGGCATTGGGGGCTACGAGCAGTACTTC | CASSPGIGGYEQYF
TRBD1 | many | 15 | TRBJ1-5 | TRBV11-2 | TGTGCCAGCAGCTCGACAGGGAAGTTGAATCAGCCCCAGCATTTT | CASSSTGKLNQPQHF
NA | NA | 13 | TRBJ1-5 | TRBV27 | TGTGCCAGCGCAAGCATTAGCAATCAGCCCCAGCATTTT | CASASISNQPQHF
NA | few | 13 | TRBJ2-1 | TRBV6-5 | TGTGCCAGCAGTTACTCAAGGGGCTATGAGCAGTTCTTC | CASSYSRGYEQFF
NA | few | 15 | TRBJ2-7 | TRBV10-2 | TGCGCCAGCTACTCCCGGTCAGTTAGCAATTACGAGCAGTACTTC | CASYSRSVSNYEQYF
NA | few | 18 | TRBJ2-2 | TRBV5-1 | TGCGCCAGCAGCTTGGGACAGCTAACGATCGGAAACACCGGGGAGCTGTTTTTT | CASSLGQLTIGNTGELFF
NA | few | 11 | TRBJ2-2 | TRBV3-1 | TGTGCCAGCAGCTCCCGAGGGGAGCTGTTTTTT | CASSSRGELFF
NA | many | 14 | TRBJ2-5 | TRBV19 | TGTGCCAGTAGAAGGGGCAGGGATGACGAGACCCAGTACTTC | CASRRGRDDETQYF
NA | few | 13 | TRBJ2-1 | TRBV13 | TGTGCCAGCAGCCACCCAGGGTTTGATGAGCAGTTCTTC | CASSHPGFDEQFF
TRBD2 | many | 15 | TRBJ2-7 | TRBV10-3 | TGTGCCATCAGGGCACTAGCGGGAGTGGGGTACGAGCAGTACTTC | CAIRALAGVGYEQYF
TRBD1 | NA | 18 | TRBJ2-6 | TRBV18 | TGTGCCAGCTCACCCTCGACAGGGGCCCTCTCTGGGGCCAACGTCCTGACTTTC | CASSPSTGALSGANVLTF
NA | many | 14 | TRBJ2-7 | TRBV15 | TGTGCCACCAGCAGAGGGGCCGGGAGTCTCGAGCAGTACTTC | CATSRGAGSLEQYF
TRBD2 | many | 18 | TRBJ2-7 | TRBV5-1 | TGCGCCAGCAGCCCACCCGGTCGGACTAGCGGGACTCCCTACGAGCAGTACTTC | CASSPPGRTSGTPYEQYF
NA | few | 15 | TRBJ2-1 | TRBV20-1 | TGCAGTGCTAGGAAGGTAGCGTACTCCTACAATGAGCAGTCCTTC | CSARKVAYSYNEQSF
NA | many | 16 | TRBJ2-1 | TRBV6-1 | TGTGCCAGCAGAACGAAACCAGAGCACGGGTACAATGAGCAGTTCTTC | CASRTKPEHGYNEQFF
NA | NA | 15 | TRBJ2-2 | TRBV6-2/TRBV6-3 | TGTGCCAGCAGTTACGGACACACTAACACCGGGGAGCTGTTTTTT | CASSYGHTNTGELFF
NA | NA | 14 | TRBJ2-7 | TRBV7-9 | TGTGCCAGCAGCTTAGGTTTCATGGGCGGGGAGCAGTACTTC | CASSLGFMGGEQYF
TRBD1 | NA | 15 | TRBJ1-4 | TRBV5-4 | TGTGCCAGCAGCCGCGGGACAGGGACCTTTGAAAAACTGTTTTTT | CASSRGTGTFEKLFF
NA | many | 14 | TRBJ1-5 | TRBV6-1 | TGTGCCAGCAGCCCCGTGGGTAGCAATCAGCCCCAGCATTTT | CASSPVGSNQPQHF
NA | many | 13 | TRBJ1-2 | TRBV12-3/TRBV12-4 | TGTGCCAGCAGTCGAGGGCCTAACTATGGCTACACCTTC | CASSRGPNYGYTF
TRBD1 | NA | 12 | TRBJ1-1 | TRBV4-1 | TGCGCCAGCGGACAGGGGTACACTGAAGCTTTCTTT | CASGQGYTEAFF
NA | NA | 14 | TRBJ2-1 | TRBV6-5 | TGTGCCAGCAGTTACCTTCAAAGCTCCTACGAGCAGTTCTTC | CASSYLQSSYEQFF
NA | NA | 14 | TRBJ1-1 | TRBV27 | TGTGCCAGCAGTCTCTTTAGGGGCGGCACTGAAGCTTTCTTT | CASSLFRGGTEAFF
TRBD2 | many | 16 | TRBJ2-5 | TRBV27 | TGTGCCAGCAGTTACACTAGCGGGAGAGGTCAAGAGACCCAGTACTTC | CASSYTSGRGQETQYF
NA | many | 11 | TRBJ1-2 | TRBV30 | TGTGCCTGGAGTGTAGGGGGTGGCTACACCTTC | CAWSVGGGYTF
NA | few | 14 | TRBJ1-4 | TRBV2 | TGTGCCAGCAGTGAATCCAGGGTGGGTGAAAAACTGTTTTTT | CASSESRVGEKLFF
NA | many | 14 | TRBJ2-4 | TRBV28 | TGTGCCAGCAGTTCAGGGGTCCCCAAAAACATTCAGTACTTC | CASSSGVPKNIQYF
NA | many | 13 | TRBJ2-5 | TRBV12-3/TRBV12-4 | TGTGCCAGCAGTTTATACAGCCAAGAGACCCAGTACTTC | CASSLYSQETQYF
NA | few | 14 | TRBJ1-4 | TRBV27 | TGTGCCAGCAGTTATCCAATCGAGGTGGGAAAACTGTTTTTT | CASSYPIEVGKLFF
NA | NA | 14 | TRBJ2-5 | TRBV19 | TGTGCCAGTAGTATGGGGACGGGGCAAGAGGCCCAGTACTTC | CASSMGTGQEAQYF
TRBD2 | many | 13 | TRBJ2-7 | TRBV20-1 | TGCAGTGCTAGTCCGGGAGGGACCTACGAGCAGTACTTC | CSASPGGTYEQYF
NA | many | 14 | TRBJ1-2 | TRBV28 | TGTGCCAGCAGGCTCCCGTGGGGTAACTATGGCTACACCTTC | CASRLPWGNYGYTF
TRBD1 | few | 14 | TRBJ1-2 | TRBV7-8 | TGTGCCAGCAGCATCCGGGACAGGGGCTATGGCTACACCTTC | CASSIRDRGYGYTF
NA | many | 14 | TRBJ2-7 | TRBV20-1 | TGCAGTGCTAGTGCGGGACCGGGCGGCTACGAGCAGTACTTC | CSASAGPGGYEQYF
TRBD2 | many | 14 | TRBJ2-7 | TRBV12-3/TRBV12-4 | TGTGCCAGCAGTTTAGGCGGCGGGGGGTACGAGCAGTACTTC | CASSLGGGGYEQYF